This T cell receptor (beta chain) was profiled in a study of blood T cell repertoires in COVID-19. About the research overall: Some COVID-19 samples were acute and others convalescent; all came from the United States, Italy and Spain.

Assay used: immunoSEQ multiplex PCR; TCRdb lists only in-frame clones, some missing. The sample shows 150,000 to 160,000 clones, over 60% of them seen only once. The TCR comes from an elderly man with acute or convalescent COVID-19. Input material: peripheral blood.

The CDR3 region is CASSPPALAGGTGELFF. In nucleotides, the CDR3 is TGTGCCAGCAGCCCCCCGGCCCTAGCGGGGGGCACCGGGGAGCTGTTTTTT. This chain uses TRBV11-2 with TRBJ2-2; 11 nucleotides align to TRBD2. This CDR3 region has 17 residues. CDR1 SGHAT and CDR2 FQNNGV come from the germline V gene. The J segment lost 4 bases and the V segment lost 5 bases, leaving 9 bases of the junction unmatched.